One sample yielded the 18 T cell receptor beta chains listed below, sequenced in a study of shared clonotypes between healthy human individuals. The data were produced by immunoSEQ multiplex PCR, yet TCRdb's version contains in-frame clones alone and is incomplete. The table lists 2 million to 3 million clones, roughly 93% of them singletons. The sequenced sample consisted of naive CD4+ T cells from PBMCs. The sample's subset: CD45RA+ positively selected. Receptors were obtained from a man aged 18 to 30 in good health. Some clones in this sample may be carry-over from other donors' samples.

The V call is TRBV7-7, the J call TRBJ2-5; 7 bases are a match to TRBD1. J was trimmed by 0 bases and V by 3 bases; bases with no gene match: 13. CDR3 length: 18 amino acids. Germline V gene data show CDR1 as SSHAT and CDR2 as FNYEAQ (reference sequence). CDR3 in amino acids: CASSLNPGTALYQETQYF. Here the CDR3 DNA reads TGTGCCAGCAGCTTGAACCCCGGGACAGCTCTGTACCAAGAGACCCAGTACTTC.

V gene TRBV6-5 combines with J gene TRBJ2-5; D might be TRBD1 or TRBD2, each matching 5 bases. This CDR3 has 16 amino acids. Germline V gene data show CDR1 as MNHEY and CDR2 as SVGAGI. Trimming took 0 bases from V and 2 from J, leaving 13 bases between them. This CDR3 reads CASSYSRGEGQETQYF. CDR3 in DNA: TGTGCCAGCAGTTACTCGAGGGGCGAGGGACAAGAGACCCAGTACTTC.

J is TRBJ2-7 and V is TRBV4-1; 8 bases are a match to TRBD1. V gave up 0 bases and J gave up 2 bases; unmatched junction bases: 21. Germline loops: CDR1 MGHRA, CDR2 YSYEKL. The CDR3 sequence is 21 residues long. This CDR3 is CASSQEPIRTGTRRDTYEQYF. For the CDR3, the DNA is TGCGCCAGCAGCCAAGAGCCTATCAGGACAGGGACCCGGAGAGATACCTACGAGCAGTACTTC.

The CDR3 region has the DNA TGTGCCAGCTCAGGGGACACCGGGGAGCTGTTTTTT. This encodes CASSGDTGELFF. This chain links TRBV6-6 with TRBJ2-2, with D perhaps TRBD1 (6 bases). This CDR3 spans 12 amino acids. The germline gives CDR1 MNHNY, CDR2 SVGAGI (reference sequence). Trimming removed 8 bases at V and 3 bases at J, with 7 bases between.

This chain links TRBV5-4 with TRBJ2-1; D is uncertain. Germline V gene lookup returns CDR1 SGHNT and CDR2 YYREEE (reference sequence). The CDR3 spans 13 residues. Trimming removed 0 bases at V and 3 bases at J, with 4 bases between. The CDR3 sequence: CASSLAVYNEQFF. The CDR3 nucleotides read TGTGCCAGCAGCTTGGCCGTCTACAATGAGCAGTTCTTC.

This clone was counted a single time. The chain carries TRBV13 and TRBJ2-3, with D possibly TRBD2 on 6 matching bases. Trimming pared 5 bases from V and 2 bases from J, leaving 17 bases between. The germline V gene has CDR1 PRHDT and CDR2 FYEKMQ (reference sequence). The CDR3 loop spans 16 amino acids. Written as DNA, the CDR3 is TGTGCCAGCAGCACCCGGGACTCGTACACCACAGATACGCAGTATTTT. Translating it yields CASSTRDSYTTDTQYF.

As for this clone: The sample contains more than one DNA sequence encoding this CDR3. The V and J genes are TRBV18 and TRBJ2-7, with 11 bases lining up with TRBD2. CDR1 and CDR2 from the germline V gene are KGHSH and LQKENI. The CDR3 is 15 amino acids. With V trimmed by 0 bases and J by 2 bases, 0 bases remained unmatched. The CDR3 loop reads CASSPPGLAAYEQYF. The CDR3 nucleotides are TGTGCCAGCTCACCACCGGGACTAGCGGCCTACGAGCAGTACTTC.

V is TRBV5-1 and J is TRBJ2-1; D is uncertain. The CDR3 consists of 14 residues. Germline V CDR1 and CDR2: SGHRS, YFSETQ. V lost 0 bases and J lost 6, with 10 bases in between. This CDR3 is CASSLDGMGNEQFF. CDR3 coding DNA: TGCGCCAGCAGCTTGGATGGGATGGGCAATGAGCAGTTCTTC.

V usage is TRBV5-1 and J usage is TRBJ2-7, with D possibly TRBD2 on 5 matching bases. V lost 4 bases and J 2 bases, leaving 22 bases between the germline ends. From germline, CDR1 is SGHRS and CDR2 YFSETQ. The CDR3 is 17 amino acids. CDR3 amino acids: CASSRTPVAGVPYEQYF. The CDR3 coding sequence is TGCGCCAGCAGCCGTACGCCCGTAGCCGGGGTTCCCTACGAGCAGTACTTC.

The genes are TRBV5-1 and TRBJ2-3, with TRBD2 identical over 9 bases. The ends lost 0 bases at V and 3 bases at J; junction bases unmatched: 5. CDR3 length: 16 residues. Germline values: CDR1 SGHRS, CDR2 YFSETQ. CDR3 DNA sequence: TGCGCCAGCAGCTTGGGACGACTAGCGGAGACAGATACGCAGTATTTT. Protein sequence: CASSLGRLAETDTQYF.

Concerning this clone: Other DNA sequences in this specimen translate into the identical CDR3. DNA for the CDR3: TGTGCCAGCTCACCGGGGCAGATGAACACTGAAGCTTTCTTT. Translation: CASSPGQMNTEAFF. This chain joins TRBV18 and TRBJ1-1; weak D call: TRBD1 (5 bases). Germline CDR1 KGHSH, CDR2 LQKENI. The CDR3 covers 14 residues. The V and J ends lost 3 bases and 0 bases respectively, with 8 bases between them.

This clone appeared a single time. Additional DNA sequences in this sample encode the identical CDR3. The V gene is TRBV28, the J gene TRBJ2-5, with D perhaps TRBD2 (5 bases). This CDR3 contains 12 residues. The V gene lost 2 bases and the J gene lost 4 bases, with 5 bases spanning the gap. Per the germline V gene, CDR1 is MDHEN and CDR2 is SYDVKM. CDR3 sequence (DNA): TGTGCCAGCAGTTTAGCGGGAGAGACCCAGTACTTC. The encoded protein is CASSLAGETQYF.

The chain employs TRBV5-3 and TRBJ2-3; maybe TRBD2 (5 bases). TRBV5-3 qualifies as an ORF whose function is uncertain. The CDR3 loop spans 17 amino acids. The V end was cut by 7 bases, the J end by 3 bases, with 24 bases between. The CDR3 DNA reads as TGTGCCAGAGGCATATACTTTAGCGTGTTGCTGACAGATACGCAGTATTTT. It encodes CARGIYFSVLLTDTQYF.

The chain is built from TRBV5-1 and TRBJ2-7, with D unclear. CDR3 length equals 11 residues. Germline V gene sequence: CDR1 SGHRS, CDR2 YFSETQ. V was clipped by 1 base and J by 6 bases, with 5 bases between them. This chain's CDR3 is CASSLSGEQYF. The CDR3 coding sequence is TGCGCCAGCAGCTTGTCCGGCGAGCAGTACTTC.

As to this clone: The same CDR3 can be traced to other DNA sequences in this sample. V gene TRBV7-3 combines with J gene TRBJ2-2; tentative D call: TRBD1 (5 bases). Between the trimmed V and J ends, which lost 5 bases and 2 bases, there was a span of 12 bases. Per germline, CDR1 SGHTA and CDR2 FQGTGA. This CDR3 has 15 residues. The CDR3 DNA sequence: TGTGCCAGCAGCCTTACAGGCGTAAACACCGGGGAGCTGTTTTTT. Amino acid sequence: CASSLTGVNTGELFF.

The chain links TRBV10-3 to TRBJ2-1; tentatively, D is TRBD2 (5 bases). CDR1 and CDR2 from the germline V gene are ENHRY and SYGVKD. V lost 2 bases and J 10 bases, leaving 12 bases between the germline ends. CDR3 length: 13 residues. The CDR3 coding sequence is TGTGCCATCAGTGAGGGGGTTCGCGGGGAGCAGTTCTTC. Its protein is CAISEGVRGEQFF.

The chain recombines TRBV6-4 with TRBJ2-7; perhaps D is TRBD1 or TRBD2 (7 bases each). Germline V gene lookup returns CDR1 MRHNA and CDR2 SNTAGT. The CDR3 spans 10 residues. The V end was cut by 10 bases, the J end by 7 bases, with 11 bases between. This CDR3 is CATQGGEQYF. The CDR3 DNA sequence: TGTGCCACCCAGGGGGGGGAGCAGTACTTC.

This clone has a single count. This chain uses TRBV5-4 with TRBJ2-7; D is unresolved. Germline V gene sequence: CDR1 SGHNT, CDR2 YYREEE (reference sequence). V shed 2 bases and J shed 0 bases, with 6 bases lying between them. This CDR3 region has 13 residues. The CDR3 spells CASSFDPSYEQYF. CDR3 DNA: TGTGCCAGCAGCTTCGATCCCTCCTACGAGCAGTACTTC.